This paragraph covers one T cell receptor (beta chain) sequence. At one end the junction does not follow the germline gene, possibly because of a read error. This sample is part of a study of blood T cell repertoires in COVID-19. Overall study context: The samples span acute and convalescent COVID-19 from the United States, Italy and Spain. PBMCs, B-cell-depleted T cells, or T cells provided the cDNA or gDNA that made up the material.

The CDR3 loop spans 14 amino acids. Germline values: CDR1 LGHDT, CDR2 YNNKEL (reference sequence). Under the authors' procedure: Quantification of nucleated cells was approximated via reference gene primer amplification. Profiled with immunoSEQ multiplex PCR; TCRdb holds only in-frame clones, not every one. V, J and clone size were drawn from that table, and D and trimming were deduced from the DNA. Among about 320,000 clones listed, around 80% were seen once. Sequencing used peripheral blood. This sequence joins TRBV3-1 (or the pseudogene TRBV3-2) and TRBJ1-1, with D unclear. The receptor was derived from a woman in her fifties or sixties with acute or convalescent COVID-19. As DNA, the CDR3 is TGTGCCAGCAGCCAGCCTGTGGAGAACGCTGAAGCTTTCTTT. This gives the protein CASSQPVENAEAFF.